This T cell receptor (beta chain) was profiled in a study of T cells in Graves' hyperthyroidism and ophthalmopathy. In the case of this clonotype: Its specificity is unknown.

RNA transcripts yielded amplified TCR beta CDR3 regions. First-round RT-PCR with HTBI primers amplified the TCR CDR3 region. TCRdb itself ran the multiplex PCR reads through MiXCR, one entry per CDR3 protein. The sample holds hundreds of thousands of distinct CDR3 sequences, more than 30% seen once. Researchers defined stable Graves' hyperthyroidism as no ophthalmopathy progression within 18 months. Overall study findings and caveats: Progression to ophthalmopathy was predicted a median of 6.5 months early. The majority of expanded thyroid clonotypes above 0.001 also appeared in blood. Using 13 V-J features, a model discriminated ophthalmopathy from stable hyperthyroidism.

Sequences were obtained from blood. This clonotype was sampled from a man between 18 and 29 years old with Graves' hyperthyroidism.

CDR3 bases: TGCAGCGTTGAGGACCTGACTTTC. Translated: CSVEDLTF. The chain uses TRBV29-1 and TRBJ2-6; D is unresolved. CDR3 length: 8 residues. V lost 3 bases, J lost 15 bases, and 3 bases lay in between. CDR1 and CDR2 from the germline V gene are SQVTM and ANQGSEA.